One sample yielded the 18 T cell receptor beta chains listed below, sequenced in a study of blood T cell repertoires in COVID-19. Data came from immunoSEQ multiplex PCR; TCRdb stores just in-frame clones and leaves some out. The sample yields tens of thousands of clones, 65% to 90% seen once. The specimen sequenced was peripheral blood. The receptor set was obtained from a man in his fifties with COVID-19, enrolled during active disease.

This clone was seen only a few times. This chain links TRBV28 with TRBJ1-6; D unclear. Germline V gene lookup returns CDR1 MDHEN and CDR2 SYDVKM. The CDR3 has 12 amino acids. Trimming cost V 3 bases and J 9 bases, with 6 bases left between them. The CDR3 region has the DNA TGTGCCAGCAGTTTGCGGCTTTCACCCCTCCACTTT. It encodes CASSLRLSPLHF.

The V call is TRBV19, the J call TRBJ2-3; perhaps TRBD2 as D (6 bases). Germline CDR1 LNHDA, CDR2 SQIVND (reference sequence). CDR3 length: 15 amino acids. With 3 bases removed from V and 6 bases from J, the gap between germline ends came to 16 bases. CDR3 sequence (DNA): TGTGCCAGTAGTATGGGCAGGAGGGCGGTGGATACGCAGTATTTT. Amino acids: CASSMGRRAVDTQYF.

This clone came up once. The rearrangement links TRBV6-2 or TRBV6-3 to TRBJ2-3, with a weak D call TRBD2 (5 bases). Trimming stripped 0 bases from V and 6 bases from J, with 13 bases between. The CDR3 extends over 15 amino acids. Germline loops: CDR1 MNHEY, CDR2 SVGEGT. Written as DNA, the CDR3 is TGTGCCAGCAGTTACTCTCTAGCAGTGGGGGATACGCAGTATTTT. This gives the protein CASSYSLAVGDTQYF.

The chain joins TRBV6-6 to TRBJ1-1, with D possibly TRBD1 on 5 matching bases. This CDR3 contains 13 residues. V was trimmed by 2 bases and J by 1 base, leaving 5 bases between them. Per germline, CDR1 MNHNY and CDR2 SVGAGI (reference sequence). CDR3 coding DNA: TGTGCCAGCAGTTACCAGGGGAACACTGAAGCTTTCTTT. Amino acid sequence: CASSYQGNTEAFF.

J is TRBJ2-5 and V is TRBV7-3; 13 nucleotides align to TRBD2. After removal of 5 bases from V and 7 bases from J, the junction contained 16 bases not matched to a gene. CDR3 length equals 18 residues. The germline gives CDR1 SGHTA, CDR2 FQGTGA. CDR3 region: CASSEEPGLAGRFGTQYF. DNA for the CDR3: TGTGCCAGCAGCGAAGAGCCGGGACTAGCGGGGAGGTTTGGGACCCAGTACTTC.

The V call is TRBV5-1, the J call TRBJ1-4; the D gene is possibly TRBD1 (5 bases). The CDR3 is 14 residues long. Germline-derived CDR1 and CDR2 are SGHRS and YFSETQ. The V gene lost 4 bases and the J gene lost 7 bases, with 14 bases spanning the gap. CDR3 residues: CASSLDQGGEKLFF. In DNA form, the CDR3 reads TGCGCCAGCAGCCTTGATCAGGGTGGTGAAAAACTGTTTTTT.

The chain links TRBV6-2 or TRBV6-3 to TRBJ2-2; D gene ambiguous. The CDR3 has 15 amino acids. Germline V gene lookup returns CDR1 MNHEY and CDR2 SVGEGT. V lost 5 bases to trimming and J lost 6 bases, with 16 bases between them. CDR3 sequence: CASSRRGLGSGELFF. CDR3 bases: TGTGCCAGCAGTCGGCGCGGCCTCGGGTCCGGGGAGCTGTTTTTT.

V gene TRBV7-2 combines with J gene TRBJ2-7; the D gene is possibly TRBD1 (5 bases). The CDR3 is 11 residues long. CDR1 is SGHTA, CDR2 FQGNSA, per germline. The V end lost 5 bases, the J end lost 3 bases, and 5 bases lay between the germline ends. CDR3 protein: CASSRGYEQYF. As DNA, the CDR3 is TGTGCCAGCAGCAGGGGCTACGAGCAGTACTTC. The variable domain in full, with the rest retrieved from reference TRBV7-2 and TRBJ2-7, is GAGVSQSPSNKVTEKGKDVELRCDPISGHTALYWYRQSLGQGLEFLIYFQGNSAPDKSGLPSDRFSAERTGGSVSTLTIQRTQQEDSAVYLCASSRGYEQYFGPGTRLTVT.

The V call is TRBV2, the J call TRBJ1-2; 10 bases are a match to TRBD1. The V gene end was trimmed by 6 bases and the J gene end by 4 bases; junction bases not matched to a gene: 11. This CDR3 is built from 16 residues. Germline lookup yields CDR1 SNHLY and CDR2 FYNNEI. This CDR3 is CASSESKTGGSYGYTF. For the CDR3, the DNA is TGTGCCAGCAGCGAATCTAAGACAGGGGGCAGCTATGGCTACACCTTC.

The chain has TRBV18 and TRBJ1-5; 8 bases align to TRBD1. Germline CDR1 and CDR2: KGHSH and LQKENI. V lost 2 bases to trimming and J lost 11 bases; unmatched junction nucleotides: 5. This CDR3 comprises 13 residues. CDR3 DNA: TGTGCCAGCTCACCAAAGGACAGGGCGGCCCAGCATTTT. Translating it yields CASSPKDRAAQHF.

The chain recombines TRBV30 with TRBJ1-5, with D tentatively TRBD1 (5 bases). Germline V gives CDR1 GTSNPN, CDR2 SVGIG (reference sequence). V was shortened by 4 bases and J by 2 bases, with 9 bases between the two germline ends. The CDR3 length is 13 residues. This CDR3 is CAWNGGGNQPQHF. CDR3 nucleotides: TGTGCCTGGAACGGGGGTGGCAATCAGCCCCAGCATTTT. Filled out from reference TRBV30 and TRBJ1-5, the complete variable domain reads SQTIHQWPATLVQPVGSPLSLECTVEGTSNPNLYWYRQAAGRGLQLLFYSVGIGQISSEVPQNLSASRPQDRQFILSSKKLLLSDSGFYLCAWNGGGNQPQHFGDGTRLSIL.

The chain carries TRBV21-1 and TRBJ2-7; the table's D call of TRBD1 was not tested on the DNA. TRBV21-1 is flagged as a pseudogene. This CDR3 contains 13 residues. The CDR3 region is CASSKVYIYEQYF. The DNA of the CDR3 is TGTGCCAGCAGCAAAGTTTACATCTACGAGCAGTACTTC.

This rearrangement joins TRBV6-5 to TRBJ2-5; TRBD1 matches at 7 bases. This CDR3 comprises 15 residues. Germline CDR1 is MNHEY and CDR2 is SVGAGI. V gave up 6 bases and J gave up 1 base; unmatched junction bases: 8. The CDR3 nucleotides read TGTGCCAGCAGCCGGGACAGACTGATCCAAGAGACCCAGTACTTC. Residues: CASSRDRLIQETQYF.

The J gene is TRBJ1-2, the V gene TRBV10-3; TRBD1 matches 8 bases. Germline V gene lookup returns CDR1 ENHRY and CDR2 SYGVKD. This CDR3 is 13 amino acids long. The V segment lost 4 bases and the J segment 4 bases; nucleotides outside the gene matches: 2. Here the CDR3 reads CAISVGQGYGYTF. As DNA, the CDR3 is TGTGCCATCAGTGTAGGACAGGGCTATGGCTACACCTTC.

This chain uses TRBV19 with TRBJ2-6; TRBD2 might be the D (6 bases). V was cut by 4 bases and J by 0 bases, with 19 bases left in between. CDR3 length: 19 residues. Germline loops: CDR1 LNHDA, CDR2 SQIVND (reference sequence). CDR3 nucleotide sequence: TGTGCCAGTAGTAAGAACCCAGGGACTGACGCCTCTGGGGCCAACGTCCTGACTTTC. This translates into CASSKNPGTDASGANVLTF.

The V call is TRBV3-1 (or the pseudogene TRBV3-2), the J call TRBJ1-1, with a weak D call TRBD1 (5 bases). This CDR3 is built from 14 residues. V gave up 0 bases and J gave up 6 bases, with 11 bases separating them. Germline V gene sequence: CDR1 LGHDT, CDR2 YNNKEL (reference sequence). The CDR3 protein is CASSQEGGGPEAFF. CDR3 sequence (DNA): TGTGCCAGCAGCCAAGAGGGGGGAGGCCCTGAAGCTTTCTTT.

The chain links TRBV5-1 to TRBJ1-2; 8 bases agree with TRBD1. Germline CDR1 is SGHRS and CDR2 is YFSETQ. The CDR3 sequence is 16 residues long. V dropped 0 bases and J dropped 6; count of bases not matched to a gene: 10. The DNA for the CDR3 is TGCGCCAGCAGCTTGGGGCCCGACAGGGGAAGGCATGGCTACACCTTC. This codes for CASSLGPDRGRHGYTF.

The gene calls are TRBV24-1 and TRBJ2-3; TRBD1 might be the D (5 bases). CDR1 is KGHDR, CDR2 SFDVKD, per germline. V lost 7 bases and J lost 4, with 11 bases in between. The CDR3 spans 13 residues. The CDR3, as DNA: TGTGCCACCAGCACAGACAGATCAGATACGCAGTATTTT. Translation gives CATSTDRSDTQYF.